The 10 T cell receptor beta chains below come from one sample, sequenced in a study of T cell changes during pregnancy in multiple sclerosis. The table came from immunoSEQ multiplex PCR; TCRdb's copy has only in-frame clones and leaves some out. The sample lists roughly 38,000 clones; roughly 85% were seen once. Sequenced material: CD4+ T cells from peripheral blood mononuclear cells, taken before pregnancy. The receptors were gathered from a female donor with multiple sclerosis, enrolled in a pregnancy study.

This clone was seen only once. This chain uses TRBV25-1 with TRBJ1-1; D gene ambiguous. Between the trimmed V and J ends, which lost 7 bases and 2 bases, there was a span of 14 bases. Germline values: CDR1 MGHDK, CDR2 SYGVNS. The CDR3 length is 14 residues. The CDR3 DNA sequence: TGTGCCAGCACCGAAGGAACAGAAAACACTGAAGCTTTCTTT. As protein: CASTEGTENTEAFF.

This chain connects TRBV5-1 to TRBJ2-3; 9 bases map to TRBD2. Trimming at V came to 3 bases and at J to 1 base, leaving 3 bases not matched to a gene. Germline CDR1 is SGHRS and CDR2 is YFSETQ. The CDR3 is 15 residues long. In DNA form, the CDR3 reads TGCGCCAGCAGCTACTGGACTAGCGGCACAGATACGCAGTATTTT. Translation: CASSYWTSGTDTQYF.

V usage is TRBV12-5 and J usage is TRBJ1-5; D is perhaps TRBD1 (5 bases). Trimming cost V 8 bases and J 0 bases, with 11 bases left between them. Per the germline V gene, CDR1 is LGHNT and CDR2 is FRNRAP. There are 14 residues in the CDR3. In nucleotides, the CDR3 is TGTGCTAGTACAACAGGAGATAGCAATCAGCCCCAGCATTTT. It is translated as CASTTGDSNQPQHF. Full variable domain (outside the CDR3, taken from reference TRBV12-5 and TRBJ1-5): DARVTQTPRHKVTEMGQEVTMRCQPILGHNTVFWYRQTMMQGLELLAYFRNRAPLDDSGMPKDRFSAEMPDATLATLKIQPSEPRDSAVYFCASTTGDSNQPQHFGDGTRLSIL.

V usage is TRBV4-3 and J usage is TRBJ2-3, with 8 positions matching TRBD1. The germline gives CDR1 LGHNA, CDR2 YSLEER. With V trimmed by 3 bases and J by 2 bases, 4 bases remained unmatched. This CDR3 is 15 amino acids long. CDR3 region: CASSQGQAITDTQYF. CDR3 nucleotide sequence: TGCGCCAGCAGCCAGGGACAGGCCATCACAGATACGCAGTATTTT.

The sample holds one count of this clone. V and J are TRBV30 and TRBJ2-7; D unresolved. The ends were cut back, 2 bases at V and 3 bases at J, with 8 bases in the middle. The CDR3 runs 12 residues. Germline V CDR1 and CDR2: GTSNPN, SVGIG (reference sequence). The CDR3 sequence: CAWSPFHYEQYF. The DNA for the CDR3 is TGTGCCTGGAGTCCATTCCACTACGAGCAGTACTTC.

V gene TRBV30 combines with J gene TRBJ2-2; TRBD2 agrees at 9 bases. CDR3 length: 18 residues. CDR1 is GTSNPN and CDR2 is SVGIG in the germline V gene (reference sequence). Losses at the gene ends were 3 bases for V and 6 bases for J; bases not matched to a gene: 17. This CDR3 is CAWSELASGILGSGELFF. The CDR3 bases are TGTGCCTGGAGCGAGTTGGCTAGCGGGATTCTTGGCTCCGGGGAGCTGTTTTTT.

The chain recombines TRBV18 with TRBJ1-2; D unresolved. Per germline, CDR1 KGHSH and CDR2 LQKENI. This CDR3 is built from 14 residues. With 4 bases removed from V and 4 bases from J, the gap between germline ends came to 13 bases. CDR3 sequence: CASSLLGGGYGYTF. CDR3 DNA: TGTGCCAGCTCACTACTAGGCGGAGGCTATGGCTACACCTTC.

This rearrangement joins TRBV6-6 to TRBJ1-1; possibly TRBD1 for D (5 bases). V was cut by 7 bases and J by 0 bases, with 12 bases left in between. Germline lookup yields CDR1 MNHNY and CDR2 SVGAGI (reference sequence). The CDR3 spans 14 residues. Written as DNA, the CDR3 is TGTGCCAGCACCGGGGGAGGCCTGAACACTGAAGCTTTCTTT. Translating it yields CASTGGGLNTEAFF.

J is TRBJ2-3 and V is TRBV2; 8 nucleotides align to TRBD1. Losses at the gene ends were 5 bases for V and 2 bases for J; bases not matched to a gene: 6. The CDR3 loop spans 15 amino acids. Germline V gene sequence: CDR1 SNHLY, CDR2 FYNNEI. This CDR3 reads CASSPLTGVTDTQYF. The CDR3 bases are TGTGCCAGCAGTCCGTTGACAGGGGTCACAGATACGCAGTATTTT. Variable domain in full (rest from reference TRBV2 and TRBJ2-3): EPEVTQTPSHQVTQMGQEVILRCVPISNHLYFYWYRQILGQKVEFLVSFYNNEISEKSEIFDDQFSVERPDGSNFTLKIRSTKLEDSAMYFCASSPLTGVTDTQYFGPGTRLTVL.

The rearrangement uses TRBV28 and TRBJ1-1; 9 bases agree with TRBD1. The CDR3 is 16 residues long. Per germline, CDR1 MDHEN and CDR2 SYDVKM. The junction had 11 bases not matched to a gene; V was cut back by 4 bases and J by 5 bases. The CDR3 nucleotides are TGTGCCAGCAGTTCGCCGGGACAGGGAGTAGGAACTGAAGCTTTCTTT. Its translation is CASSSPGQGVGTEAFF.